This T cell receptor (beta chain) comes out of a study of blood T cell repertoires in COVID-19. Turning to the study itself: From the United States, Italy and Spain came samples of acute and convalescent COVID-19. T cells, B-cell-depleted T cells, or PBMCs supplied cDNA or gDNA.

The germline V gene encodes CDR1 SGDLS and CDR2 YYNGEE. This CDR3 is built from 14 residues. The V gene lost 3 bases and the J gene lost 5 bases, with 12 bases spanning the gap. Under the authors' procedure: Nucleated cell counts were estimated from reference gene primer amplification. Generated by immunoSEQ multiplex PCR, the TCRdb table keeps only in-frame clones and is missing some. Clone size and V and J calls were adopted from that table, with D and trimming inferred from the DNA. This table has approximately 240,000 clones, 70% to 85% appearing once. The sample comprised peripheral blood. The chain combines TRBV9 with TRBJ2-1; a weak D match, TRBD1 (5 bases). The receptor was derived from a woman aged 40 to 50 who had recovered from COVID-19. CDR3 bases: TGTGCCAGCAGCGCGCGACAGTTTGACAATGAGCAGTTCTTC. Residues: CASSARQFDNEQFF.